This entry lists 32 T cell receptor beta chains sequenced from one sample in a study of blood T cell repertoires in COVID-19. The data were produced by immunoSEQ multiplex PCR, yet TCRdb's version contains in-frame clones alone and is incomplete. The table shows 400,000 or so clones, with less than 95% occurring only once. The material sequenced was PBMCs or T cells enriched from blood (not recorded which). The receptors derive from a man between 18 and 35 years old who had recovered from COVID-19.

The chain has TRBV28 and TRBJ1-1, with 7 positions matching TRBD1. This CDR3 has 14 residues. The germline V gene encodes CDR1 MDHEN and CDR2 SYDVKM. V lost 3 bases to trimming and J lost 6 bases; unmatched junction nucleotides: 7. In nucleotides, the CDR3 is TGTGCCAGCAGTTTTCGTGGCGACAGGGCTGAAGCTTTCTTT. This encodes CASSFRGDRAEAFF.

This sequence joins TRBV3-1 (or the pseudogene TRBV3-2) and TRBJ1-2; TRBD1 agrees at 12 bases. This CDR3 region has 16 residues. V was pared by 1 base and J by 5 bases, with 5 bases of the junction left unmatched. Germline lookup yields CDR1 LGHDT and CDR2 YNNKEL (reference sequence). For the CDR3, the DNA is TGTGCCAGCAGCCAAGCATGGGGACAGGGGGCGTATGGCTACACCTTC. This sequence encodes CASSQAWGQGAYGYTF.

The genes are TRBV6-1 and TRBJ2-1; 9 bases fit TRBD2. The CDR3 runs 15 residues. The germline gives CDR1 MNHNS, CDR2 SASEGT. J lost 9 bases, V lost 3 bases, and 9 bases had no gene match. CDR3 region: CASSDGLATGSEQFF. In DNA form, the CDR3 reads TGTGCCAGCAGTGACGGACTAGCGACCGGTTCTGAGCAGTTCTTC.

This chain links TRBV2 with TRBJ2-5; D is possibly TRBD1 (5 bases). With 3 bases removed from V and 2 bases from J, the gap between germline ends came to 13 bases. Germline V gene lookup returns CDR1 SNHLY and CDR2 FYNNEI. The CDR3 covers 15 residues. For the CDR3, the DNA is TGTGCCAGCAGTGATTGGCAGGGCCCACAAGAGACCCAGTACTTC. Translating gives CASSDWQGPQETQYF.

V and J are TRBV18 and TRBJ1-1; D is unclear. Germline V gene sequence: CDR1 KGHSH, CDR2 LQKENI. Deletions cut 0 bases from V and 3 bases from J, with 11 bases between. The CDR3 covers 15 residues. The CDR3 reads CASSPPISLDTEAFF. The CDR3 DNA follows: TGTGCCAGCTCACCACCGATCAGTCTCGACACTGAAGCTTTCTTT.

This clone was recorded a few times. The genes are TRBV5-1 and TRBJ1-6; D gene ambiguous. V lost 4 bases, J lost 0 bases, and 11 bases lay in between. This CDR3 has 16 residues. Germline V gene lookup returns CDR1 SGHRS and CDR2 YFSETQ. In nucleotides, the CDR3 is TGCGCCAGCAGCAAGGACGGGAGCTCCTATAATTCACCCCTCCACTTT. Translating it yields CASSKDGSSYNSPLHF.

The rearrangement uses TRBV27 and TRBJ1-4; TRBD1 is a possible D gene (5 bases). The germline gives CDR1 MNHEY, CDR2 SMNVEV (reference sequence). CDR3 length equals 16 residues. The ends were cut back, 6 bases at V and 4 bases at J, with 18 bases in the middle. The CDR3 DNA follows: TGTGCCAGCAGACCAACCGCCGGGGGGAGTAATGAAAAACTGTTTTTT. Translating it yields CASRPTAGGSNEKLFF. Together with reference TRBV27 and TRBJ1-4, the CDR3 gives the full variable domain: EAQVTQNPRYLITVTGKKLTVTCSQNMNHEYMSWYRQDPGLGLRQIYYSMNVEVTDKGDVPEGYKVSRKEKRNFPLILESPSPNQTSLYFCASRPTAGGSNEKLFFGSGTQLSVL.

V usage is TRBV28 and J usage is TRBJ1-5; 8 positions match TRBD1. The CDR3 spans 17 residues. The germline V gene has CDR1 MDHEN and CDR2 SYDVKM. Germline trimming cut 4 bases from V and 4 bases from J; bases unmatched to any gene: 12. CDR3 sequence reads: CASSSQGVSGQNQPQHF. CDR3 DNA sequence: TGTGCCAGCAGTTCACAGGGGGTATCGGGTCAGAATCAGCCCCAGCATTTT.

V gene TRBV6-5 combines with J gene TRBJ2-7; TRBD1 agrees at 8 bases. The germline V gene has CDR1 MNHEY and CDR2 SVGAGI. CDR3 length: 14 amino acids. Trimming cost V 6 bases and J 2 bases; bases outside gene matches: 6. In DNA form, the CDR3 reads TGTGCCAGCAGGCACAGGGGGACCCCCTACGAGCAGTACTTC. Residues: CASRHRGTPYEQYF.

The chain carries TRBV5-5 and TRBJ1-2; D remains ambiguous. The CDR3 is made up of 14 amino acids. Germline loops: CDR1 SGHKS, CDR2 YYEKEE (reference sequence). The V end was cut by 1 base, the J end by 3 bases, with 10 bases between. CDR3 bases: TGTGCCAGCAGCTTGAGCCCCTACGACTATGGCTACACCTTC. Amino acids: CASSLSPYDYGYTF.

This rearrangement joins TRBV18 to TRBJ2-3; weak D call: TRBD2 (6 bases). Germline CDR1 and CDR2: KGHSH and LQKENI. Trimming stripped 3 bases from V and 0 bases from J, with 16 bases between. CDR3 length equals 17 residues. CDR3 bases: TGTGCCAGCTCACCGGGGGGAGTAGCGGCTAGCACAGATACGCAGTATTTT. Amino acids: CASSPGGVAASTDTQYF.

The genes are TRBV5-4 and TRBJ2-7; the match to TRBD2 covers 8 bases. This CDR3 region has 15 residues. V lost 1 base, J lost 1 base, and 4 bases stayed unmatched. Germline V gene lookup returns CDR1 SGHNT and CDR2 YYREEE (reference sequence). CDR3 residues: CASSLSPSGSYEQYF. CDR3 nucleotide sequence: TGTGCCAGCAGCTTGTCACCTAGCGGGTCCTACGAGCAGTACTTC. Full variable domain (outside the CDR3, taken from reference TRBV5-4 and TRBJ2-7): ETGVTQSPTHLIKTRGQQVTLRCSSQSGHNTVSWYQQALGQGPQFIFQYYREEENGRGNFPPRFSGLQFPNYSSELNVNALELDDSALYLCASSLSPSGSYEQYFGPGTRLTVT.

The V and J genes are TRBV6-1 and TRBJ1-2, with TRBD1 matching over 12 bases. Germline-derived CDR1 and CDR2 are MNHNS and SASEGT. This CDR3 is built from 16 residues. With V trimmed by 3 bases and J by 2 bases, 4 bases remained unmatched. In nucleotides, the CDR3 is TGTGCCAGCAGTGAGCCGGGACAGGGGGCCAACTATGGCTACACCTTC. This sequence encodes CASSEPGQGANYGYTF.

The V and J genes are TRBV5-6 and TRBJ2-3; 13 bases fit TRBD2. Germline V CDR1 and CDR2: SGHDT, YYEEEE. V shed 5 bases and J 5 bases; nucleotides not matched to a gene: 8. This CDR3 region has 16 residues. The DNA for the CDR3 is TGTGCCAGCAGTCGAACTAGCGGGGGGGCGCAAGATACGCAGTATTTT. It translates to CASSRTSGGAQDTQYF.

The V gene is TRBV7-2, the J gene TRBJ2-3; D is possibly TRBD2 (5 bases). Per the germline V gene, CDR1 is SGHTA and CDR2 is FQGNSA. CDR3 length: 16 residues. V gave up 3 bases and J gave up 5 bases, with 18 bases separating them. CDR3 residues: CASSFEGTAAGDTQYF. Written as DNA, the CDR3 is TGTGCCAGCAGCTTTGAGGGTACGGCGGCGGGAGATACGCAGTATTTT.

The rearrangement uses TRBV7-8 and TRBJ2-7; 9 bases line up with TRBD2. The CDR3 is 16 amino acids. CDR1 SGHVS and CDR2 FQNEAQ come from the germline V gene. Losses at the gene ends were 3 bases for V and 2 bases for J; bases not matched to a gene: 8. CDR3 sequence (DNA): TGTGCCAGCAGCTTTGGACCTCCTAGCGGGACCTACGAGCAGTACTTC. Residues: CASSFGPPSGTYEQYF.

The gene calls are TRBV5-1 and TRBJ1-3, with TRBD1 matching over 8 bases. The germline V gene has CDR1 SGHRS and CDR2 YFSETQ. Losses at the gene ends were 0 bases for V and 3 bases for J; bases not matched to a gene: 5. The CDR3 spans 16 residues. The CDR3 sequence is CASSLDPGGLGNTIYF. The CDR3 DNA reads TGCGCCAGCAGCTTGGATCCAGGGGGCCTTGGAAACACCATATATTTT. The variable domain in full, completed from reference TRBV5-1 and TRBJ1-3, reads KAGVTQTPRYLIKTRGQQVTLSCSPISGHRSVSWYQQTPGQGLQFLFEYFSETQRNKGNFPGRFSGRQFSNSRSEMNVSTLELGDSALYLCASSLDPGGLGNTIYFGEGSWLTVV.

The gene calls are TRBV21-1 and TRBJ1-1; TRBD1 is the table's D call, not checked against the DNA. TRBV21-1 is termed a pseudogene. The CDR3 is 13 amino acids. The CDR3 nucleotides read TGTGCCATGATAACGACAGGGTTGGCTGAAGCTTTCTTT. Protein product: CAMITTGLAEAFF.

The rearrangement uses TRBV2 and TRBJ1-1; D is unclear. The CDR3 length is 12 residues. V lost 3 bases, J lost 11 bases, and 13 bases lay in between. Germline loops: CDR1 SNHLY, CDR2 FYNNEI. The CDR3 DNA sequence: TGTGCCAGCAGTGACCCGAAAAAGGAGGCTTTCTTT. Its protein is CASSDPKKEAFF.

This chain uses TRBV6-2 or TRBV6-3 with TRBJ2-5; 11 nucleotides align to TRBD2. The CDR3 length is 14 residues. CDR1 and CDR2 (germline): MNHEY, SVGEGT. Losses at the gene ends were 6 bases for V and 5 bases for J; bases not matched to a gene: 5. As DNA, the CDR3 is TGTGCCAGCAGCCGGACTAGCGGGTTGGAGACCCAGTACTTC. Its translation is CASSRTSGLETQYF.

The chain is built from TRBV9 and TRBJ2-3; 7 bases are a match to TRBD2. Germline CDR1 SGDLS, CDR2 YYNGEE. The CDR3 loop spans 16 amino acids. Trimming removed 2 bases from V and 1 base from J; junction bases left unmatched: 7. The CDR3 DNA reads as TGTGCCAGCAGCGTCCGGGGGGACTTGGGCACAGATACGCAGTATTTT. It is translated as CASSVRGDLGTDTQYF. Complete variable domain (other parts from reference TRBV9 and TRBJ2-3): DSGVTQTPKHLITATGQRVTLRCSPRSGDLSVYWYQQSLDQGLQFLIQYYNGEERAKGNILERFSAQQFPDLHSELNLSSLELGDSALYFCASSVRGDLGTDTQYFGPGTRLTVL.

CDR3 bases: TGTGCCAGTAAGACTAGCGGGAGTGAGACCCAGTACTTC. Translated: CASKTSGSETQYF. The chain joins TRBV19 to TRBJ2-5, with 12 bases that match TRBD2. V lost 7 bases to trimming and J lost 5 bases; unmatched junction nucleotides: 2. CDR1 and CDR2 (germline): LNHDA, SQIVND (reference sequence). The CDR3 has 13 amino acids.

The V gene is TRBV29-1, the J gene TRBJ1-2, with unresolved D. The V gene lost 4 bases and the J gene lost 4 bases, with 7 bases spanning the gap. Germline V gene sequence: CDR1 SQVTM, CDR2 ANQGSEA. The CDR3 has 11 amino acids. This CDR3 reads CSVAQSYGYTF. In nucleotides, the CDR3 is TGCAGCGTTGCCCAGTCCTATGGCTACACCTTC.

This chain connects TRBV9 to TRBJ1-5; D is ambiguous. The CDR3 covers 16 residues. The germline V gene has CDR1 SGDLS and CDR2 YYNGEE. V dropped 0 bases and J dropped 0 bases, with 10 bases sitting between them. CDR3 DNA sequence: TGTGCCAGCAGCGTAGAACCGGGAAATAGCAATCAGCCCCAGCATTTT. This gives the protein CASSVEPGNSNQPQHF.

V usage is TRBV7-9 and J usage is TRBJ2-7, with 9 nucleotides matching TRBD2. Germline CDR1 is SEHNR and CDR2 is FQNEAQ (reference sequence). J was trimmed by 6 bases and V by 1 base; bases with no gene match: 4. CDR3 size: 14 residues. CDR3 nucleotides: TGTGCCAGCAGCTTAGGCGGGAGGGCCTCCGAGCAGTACTTC. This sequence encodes CASSLGGRASEQYF. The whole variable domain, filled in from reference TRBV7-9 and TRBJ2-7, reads DTGVSQNPRHKITKRGQNVTFRCDPISEHNRLYWYRQTLGQGPEFLTYFQNEAQLEKSRLLSDRFSAERPKGSFSTLEIQRTEQGDSAMYLCASSLGGRASEQYFGPGTRLTVT.

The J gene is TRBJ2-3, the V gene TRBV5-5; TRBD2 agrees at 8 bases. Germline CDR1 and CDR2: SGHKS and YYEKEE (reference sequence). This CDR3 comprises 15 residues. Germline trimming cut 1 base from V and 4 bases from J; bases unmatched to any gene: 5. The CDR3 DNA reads TGTGCCAGCAGCTTGACCGGGGGGGCAGCAGATACGCAGTATTTT. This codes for CASSLTGGAADTQYF.

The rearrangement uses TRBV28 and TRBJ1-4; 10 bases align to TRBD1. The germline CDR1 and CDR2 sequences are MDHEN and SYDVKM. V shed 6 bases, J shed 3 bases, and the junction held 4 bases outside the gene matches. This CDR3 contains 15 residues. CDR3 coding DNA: TGTGCCAGCAGCAGACAGGGGGCACCTAATGAAAAACTGTTTTTT. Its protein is CASSRQGAPNEKLFF. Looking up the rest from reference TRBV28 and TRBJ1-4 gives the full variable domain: DVKVTQSSRYLVKRTGEKVFLECVQDMDHENMFWYRQDPGLGLRLIYFSYDVKMKEKGDIPEGYSVSREKKERFSLILESASTNQTSMYLCASSRQGAPNEKLFFGSGTQLSVL.

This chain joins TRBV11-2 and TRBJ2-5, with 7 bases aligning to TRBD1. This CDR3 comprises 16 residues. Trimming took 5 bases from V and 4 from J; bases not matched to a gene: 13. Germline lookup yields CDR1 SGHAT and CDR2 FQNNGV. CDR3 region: CASSKGQPRLGETQYF. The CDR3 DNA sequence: TGTGCCAGCAGCAAGGGACAGCCCCGTTTAGGAGAGACCCAGTACTTC.

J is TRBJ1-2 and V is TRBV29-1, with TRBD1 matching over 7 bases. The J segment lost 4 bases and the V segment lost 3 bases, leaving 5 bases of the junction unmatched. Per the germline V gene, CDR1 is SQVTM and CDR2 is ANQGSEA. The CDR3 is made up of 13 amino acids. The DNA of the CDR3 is TGCAGCGTTGAGCGCCGGGACAGCTATGGCTACACCTTC. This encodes CSVERRDSYGYTF.

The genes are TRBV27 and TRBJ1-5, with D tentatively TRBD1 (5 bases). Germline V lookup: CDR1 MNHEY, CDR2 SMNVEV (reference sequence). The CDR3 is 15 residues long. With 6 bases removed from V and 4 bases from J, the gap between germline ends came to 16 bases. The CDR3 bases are TGTGCCAGCAGGCGGATGGGGGGGTGGAATCAGCCCCAGCATTTT. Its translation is CASRRMGGWNQPQHF.

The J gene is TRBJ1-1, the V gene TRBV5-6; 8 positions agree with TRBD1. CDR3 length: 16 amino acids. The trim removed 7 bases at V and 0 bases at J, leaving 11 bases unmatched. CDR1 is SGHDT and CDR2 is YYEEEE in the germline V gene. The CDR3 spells CASRSAGGVLNTEAFF. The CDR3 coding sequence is TGTGCCAGCCGGTCGGCAGGGGGCGTTCTGAACACTGAAGCTTTCTTT.

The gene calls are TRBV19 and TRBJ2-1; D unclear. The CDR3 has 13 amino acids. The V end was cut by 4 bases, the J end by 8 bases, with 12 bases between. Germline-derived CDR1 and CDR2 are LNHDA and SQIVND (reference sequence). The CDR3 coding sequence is TGTGCCAGTAGTACCGCCGGGTGGGATGAGCAGTTCTTC. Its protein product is CASSTAGWDEQFF.